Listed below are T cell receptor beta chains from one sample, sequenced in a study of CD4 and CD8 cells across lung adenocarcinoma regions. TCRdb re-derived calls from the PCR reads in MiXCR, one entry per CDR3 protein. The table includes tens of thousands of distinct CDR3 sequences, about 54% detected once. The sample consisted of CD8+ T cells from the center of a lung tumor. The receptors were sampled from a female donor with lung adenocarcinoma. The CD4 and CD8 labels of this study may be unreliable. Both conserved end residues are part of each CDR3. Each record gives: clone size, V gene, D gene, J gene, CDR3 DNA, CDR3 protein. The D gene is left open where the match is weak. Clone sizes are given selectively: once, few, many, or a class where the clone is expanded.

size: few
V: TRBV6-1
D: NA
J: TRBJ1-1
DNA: TGTGCCAGCAGTGAAAGGGCGGGGGGGGGCGCGGACACTGAAGCTTTCTTT
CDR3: CASSERAGGGADTEAFF

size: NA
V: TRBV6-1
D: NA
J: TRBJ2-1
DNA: TGTGCCAGCACCATCGGCGGGGCGTACAATGAGCAGTTCTTC
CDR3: CASTIGGAYNEQFF

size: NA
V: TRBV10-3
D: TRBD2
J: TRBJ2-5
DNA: TGTGGCGGGGGTTACGGGGGGGCTGACAAAGATACCCAGTACTTC
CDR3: CGGGYGGADKDTQYF

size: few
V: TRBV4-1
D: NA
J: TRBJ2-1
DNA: TGCGCCAGCAGCCTTGGCGGGATCTCCTACAATGAGCAGTTCTTC
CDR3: CASSLGGISYNEQFF

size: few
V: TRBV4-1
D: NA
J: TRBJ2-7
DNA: TGCGCCAGCAGCCAAGATCCGGGACTCCTCTCCCGGAAGAACTTC
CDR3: CASSQDPGLLSRKNF

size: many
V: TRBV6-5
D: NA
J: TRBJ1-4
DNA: TGTGCCAGCAGTTGGGACAAGACCGAAAAACTGTTTTTT
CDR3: CASSWDKTEKLFF

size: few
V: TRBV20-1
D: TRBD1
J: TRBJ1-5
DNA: TGCAGTGCTACCAAGGACAGGGTGGGGCATCAGCCCCAGCATTTT
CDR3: CSATKDRVGHQPQHF

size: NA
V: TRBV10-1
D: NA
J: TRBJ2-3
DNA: TGCGGCGGCACGGGGAGGCGAGACAAAAATACGCAGTACTTT
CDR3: CGGTGRRDKNTQYF

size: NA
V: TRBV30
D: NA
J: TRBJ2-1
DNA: TGTGCCTGGAGTCCCTCCTACGGTAATGAGCAGTTCTTC
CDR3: CAWSPSYGNEQFF

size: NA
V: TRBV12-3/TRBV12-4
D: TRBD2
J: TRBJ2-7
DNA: TGTTGCGGGGGGCCTGGCGGTTGTAGCCAAGATACGCAGTACTTC
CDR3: CCGGPGGCSQDTQYF

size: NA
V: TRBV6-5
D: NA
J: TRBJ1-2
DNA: TGTGCCAGCAGTTACGGGGGGGGCGGAGACTATGGCTACACCTTC
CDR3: CASSYGGGGDYGYTF

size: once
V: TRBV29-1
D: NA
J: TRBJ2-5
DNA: TGCAGCGTTGTCTTAGGAAAACGGGGGTCGGGGGAGACCCAGTACTTC
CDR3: CSVVLGKRGSGETQYF

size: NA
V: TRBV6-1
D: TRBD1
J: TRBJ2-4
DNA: TGTGCCAGCAGGCAGACAGGGGGCTCCACAGACATTCAGTATTTC
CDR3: CASRQTGGSTDIQYF

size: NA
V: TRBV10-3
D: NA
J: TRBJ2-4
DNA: TGTGCCACGATGGTCGCCCGACACGGAGACACCCAGTACTTC
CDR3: CATMVARHGDTQYF

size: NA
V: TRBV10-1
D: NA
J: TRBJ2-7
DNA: TGCGCCAGCAAGGGGCTGCGAGACACAGATACGCAGTACTTC
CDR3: CASKGLRDTDTQYF

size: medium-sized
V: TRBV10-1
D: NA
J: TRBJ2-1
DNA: TGCGCCAGCAGTGAGGGACTGAGGTCGAATGAGCAGTTCTTC
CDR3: CASSEGLRSNEQFF

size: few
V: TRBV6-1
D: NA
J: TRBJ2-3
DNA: TGTGCCAGCAGGGGAAGGGGGGGCGGTGGACCCGATACGCAGTATTTC
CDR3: CASRGRGGGGPDTQYF

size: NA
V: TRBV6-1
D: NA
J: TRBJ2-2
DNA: TGTGCCAGCAGACTTTATAGCGACAGCACCGGGGAGCTGTTTTTT
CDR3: CASRLYSDSTGELFF

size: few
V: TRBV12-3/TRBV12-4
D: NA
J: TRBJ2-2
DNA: TGTGCCAGCAGTCCGACGACAGCTTTTTTGAACACCGGGGAGCTGTTTTTT
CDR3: CASSPTTAFLNTGELFF

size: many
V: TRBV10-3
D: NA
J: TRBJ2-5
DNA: TGTGCCATCAGTGAGTCGGCGGGTCAAGAGACCCAGTACTTC
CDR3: CAISESAGQETQYF

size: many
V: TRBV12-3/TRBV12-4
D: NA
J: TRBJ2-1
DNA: TGTGCCAGCAGTTTACCGCAGGGACGGAATGAGCAGTTCTTC
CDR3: CASSLPQGRNEQFF

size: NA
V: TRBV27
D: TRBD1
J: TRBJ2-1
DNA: TGTGCCAGCAGTAGAATAGGACAGGGGGCGTATGAGCAGTTCTTC
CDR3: CASSRIGQGAYEQFF

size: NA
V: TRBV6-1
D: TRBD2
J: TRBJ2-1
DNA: TGTGCCAGCAGTCGTCCTTCTAGCGGGAGGGCCGCTGAGCAGTTCTTC
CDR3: CASSRPSSGRAAEQFF

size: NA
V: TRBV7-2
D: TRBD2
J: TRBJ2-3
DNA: TGTGCCCGCGGCTTGGGGGGGTGGGCCAAAGATATTCAGTATTTT
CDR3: CARGLGGWAKDIQYF

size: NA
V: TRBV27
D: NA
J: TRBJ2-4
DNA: TGTGCCATCGGAGGCCGTGACCAAAACATCCAGTACTTC
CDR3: CAIGGRDQNIQYF

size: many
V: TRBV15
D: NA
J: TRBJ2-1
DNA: TGTGCCACCAGCAGAGTTGGAAGGTCCGGCGAGCAGTTCTTC
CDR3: CATSRVGRSGEQFF

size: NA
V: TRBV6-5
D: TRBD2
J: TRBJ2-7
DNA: TGTGCCAGCAGTTACTCGAGGGGCCGCGGGAGTAACTCCTACGAGCAGTACTTC
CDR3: CASSYSRGRGSNSYEQYF

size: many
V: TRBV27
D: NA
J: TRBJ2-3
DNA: TGTGCCAGCAGGGCCACCCAAAACACAGATACGCAGTATTTT
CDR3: CASRATQNTDTQYF

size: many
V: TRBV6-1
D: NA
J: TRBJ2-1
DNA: TGTGCCAGCAGTCCTTTGACAGCGGCCAATGAGCAGTTCTTC
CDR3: CASSPLTAANEQFF

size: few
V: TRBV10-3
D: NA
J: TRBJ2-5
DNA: TGTGCCATCAGTGAGTCCAGGGACCCCTGGCAGACCCAGTACTTC
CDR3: CAISESRDPWQTQYF

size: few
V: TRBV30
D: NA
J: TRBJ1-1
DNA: TGTGCCTGGACCGGACAATGGGACACTGAAGCTTTCTTT
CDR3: CAWTGQWDTEAFF

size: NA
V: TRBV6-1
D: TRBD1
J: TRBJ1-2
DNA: TGTGCCAGCAGTACCGCCGGGACAGGGTTCTATGGCTACACCTTC
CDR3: CASSTAGTGFYGYTF

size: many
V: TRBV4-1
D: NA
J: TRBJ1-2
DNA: TGCGCCAGCAGCCATGAGGGGAACTATGGCTACACCTTC
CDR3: CASSHEGNYGYTF